This TCR beta chain was recovered during a study of blood T cells in healthy people across ages (dated by TCRdb to the mid-2010s). About the full investigation: In model experiments, template switching captured about one uniquely barcoded TCR beta cDNA molecule for every two T cells. Using deep sequencing normalized with unique cDNA molecular identifiers, the study measured how TCR beta repertoire diversity changes with age. The donors were split into four age groups: young (average about 16 years), middle-aged (around 40), aged (about 56) and long-lived (approximately 89). Two additional independent replicas of 1 million unique cDNA reads from the same blood draw were analyzed for two donors (one aged 18 to 30 and one aged 80 or older).

The donors were about 40 Caucasian individuals from Russia, aged 6 to 90 years, who were systemically healthy. Each donor gave about 10 milliliters of peripheral blood, drawn into EDTA-treated Vacutainer tubes. Ficoll-Paque density-gradient centrifugation was used to isolate PBMCs, with at least 6.5 million obtained per sample. Trizol reagent was used to extract total RNA from PBMCs, with at least 5.5 micrograms per sample. The percentages of naive CD45RAhigh/CD27high T cells were determined by flow cytometry on a PBMC aliquot from every donor. A word on this clonotype: Its specific antigen is unknown. Per-nucleotide qualities are absent, and no much larger clonotype sits a single base away.

CDR1 and CDR2 are drawn from the germline V gene: MGHRA, YSYEKL. The CDR3 runs 13 residues from the cysteine to the phenylalanine. The entry retains the CDR3 DNA only, 39 bases that are in frame from base 1. Trimming removed 1 base from V and 3 bases from J, leaving 6 bases between the germline ends. Results and caveats for the whole study, not just this receptor: Conclusive comparison of naive and antigen-experienced compartments was prevented by the profiling of bulk unsorted PBMCs. Observed TCR beta diversity per million T cells fell roughly linearly with age, and a significant reduction was already apparent by age about 36. A strong correlation was found between observed TCR beta diversity and the percentage of naive T cells measured by flow cytometry. Estimates of total diversity based on one million sequenced T cells were considered lower bounds and underestimates. The CMV infection status of donors was not known, potentially confounding age-related changes in expanded clonotypes. Compared with the aged group, more naive CD4+ T cells, fewer expanded clones and increased TCR diversity were shown by the long-lived group, suggesting age selection.

Library method: 5' RACE. Sequencing was carried out with an Illumina HiSeq 2500. The second PCR ran for roughly 7 to 11 cycles and used a J-beta primer mix along with a sample-barcoded 5' primer. Each TCR beta cDNA molecule received a unique molecular identifier from a template-switch 5' adaptor carrying 12 random nucleotides. Each sample yielded at least 2.5 million CDR3-containing paired-end reads. First-strand cDNA synthesis was performed from all RNA using the Mint cDNA synthesis kit, with priming by a TRBC-specific oligonucleotide. Following uracil-DNA glycosylase treatment, all cDNA underwent a first 18-cycle PCR with the universal primers M1SS and BC2_uni_R. In the original analysis: Normalization of each sample was performed by random selection of 1 million high-quality reads, each carrying a distinct molecular identifier. Instead of being binned into consensus sequences, reads that shared molecular identifiers were thrown out. MiTCR, run with a Q25 quality threshold and the strictest error-elimination algorithm, handled CDR3 identification, clonotype clustering and error correction. A nonparametric unseen species model with Euler transformation was used to estimate a lower bound on total TCR beta diversity. TCRdb reworked the public reads: Q25 trimming with fastp, MiXCR clone assembly, productive beta chains retained. Entries that share a CDR3 protein sequence are merged under the most common genes and DNA. Clone size and V and J calls follow TCRdb, not the original study. The sample table records some 1,000,000 distinct CDR3 sequences; about 23% of these occur just once. Less than 0.85% of the sample comes from the top ten.

The same sample was also studied in work on T cells of mothers and their children. Taken from the second paper: Donors were nine systemically healthy Caucasian individuals: three mothers and their six children. cDNA synthesis used all of the extracted RNA, with around 1.5 ug of RNA in each 15 ul reaction. Sample barcodes and 2-4 random nucleotides were added via the M1S primer in the second PCR. Over 8.5 million TCR beta CDR3 reads were obtained for each mother, and 3 million to 3.5 million reads were obtained for each child. Thymic selection similarly shapes TCR recombination output in related and unrelated pairs, with minor effect from inherited differences. Normalized repertoire overlap was always found to be slightly, but never significantly, higher in related mother-child pairs than in unrelated mother-child pairs. No persistent microchimeric T cell clones were detected, at a sensitivity of roughly 100 clones per million clonotypes. Deep NGS was used in the study to compare the TCR beta repertoires of mothers and children and to look for features that separate related mother-child pairs from unrelated individuals. The mean age was roughly 44 +/- 4 years for the mothers and roughly 10 +/- 4 years for the children. After adapters were ligated using NEBNext reagents, the libraries underwent 100+100 nt paired-end sequencing on an Illumina HiSeq 2000. Mother and child libraries were prepared a month apart and sequenced in separate runs to prevent cross-contamination. Between about 500,000 and 2,100,000 distinct TCR beta clonotypes were identified per donor. Naive TCR beta clonotypes were estimated from low-frequency clonotypes matched to each donor's FACS-determined naive share, without sorting.

This clonotype was obtained from a girl between 2 and 10 years old in good health. The sequence links TRBV4-1 to TRBJ1-2; the D gene remains uncertain. Sequenced sample: blood. CDR3 loop: CASSQGADYGYTF. The bases are TGCGCCAGCAGCCAAGGGGCTGACTATGGCTACACCTTC.